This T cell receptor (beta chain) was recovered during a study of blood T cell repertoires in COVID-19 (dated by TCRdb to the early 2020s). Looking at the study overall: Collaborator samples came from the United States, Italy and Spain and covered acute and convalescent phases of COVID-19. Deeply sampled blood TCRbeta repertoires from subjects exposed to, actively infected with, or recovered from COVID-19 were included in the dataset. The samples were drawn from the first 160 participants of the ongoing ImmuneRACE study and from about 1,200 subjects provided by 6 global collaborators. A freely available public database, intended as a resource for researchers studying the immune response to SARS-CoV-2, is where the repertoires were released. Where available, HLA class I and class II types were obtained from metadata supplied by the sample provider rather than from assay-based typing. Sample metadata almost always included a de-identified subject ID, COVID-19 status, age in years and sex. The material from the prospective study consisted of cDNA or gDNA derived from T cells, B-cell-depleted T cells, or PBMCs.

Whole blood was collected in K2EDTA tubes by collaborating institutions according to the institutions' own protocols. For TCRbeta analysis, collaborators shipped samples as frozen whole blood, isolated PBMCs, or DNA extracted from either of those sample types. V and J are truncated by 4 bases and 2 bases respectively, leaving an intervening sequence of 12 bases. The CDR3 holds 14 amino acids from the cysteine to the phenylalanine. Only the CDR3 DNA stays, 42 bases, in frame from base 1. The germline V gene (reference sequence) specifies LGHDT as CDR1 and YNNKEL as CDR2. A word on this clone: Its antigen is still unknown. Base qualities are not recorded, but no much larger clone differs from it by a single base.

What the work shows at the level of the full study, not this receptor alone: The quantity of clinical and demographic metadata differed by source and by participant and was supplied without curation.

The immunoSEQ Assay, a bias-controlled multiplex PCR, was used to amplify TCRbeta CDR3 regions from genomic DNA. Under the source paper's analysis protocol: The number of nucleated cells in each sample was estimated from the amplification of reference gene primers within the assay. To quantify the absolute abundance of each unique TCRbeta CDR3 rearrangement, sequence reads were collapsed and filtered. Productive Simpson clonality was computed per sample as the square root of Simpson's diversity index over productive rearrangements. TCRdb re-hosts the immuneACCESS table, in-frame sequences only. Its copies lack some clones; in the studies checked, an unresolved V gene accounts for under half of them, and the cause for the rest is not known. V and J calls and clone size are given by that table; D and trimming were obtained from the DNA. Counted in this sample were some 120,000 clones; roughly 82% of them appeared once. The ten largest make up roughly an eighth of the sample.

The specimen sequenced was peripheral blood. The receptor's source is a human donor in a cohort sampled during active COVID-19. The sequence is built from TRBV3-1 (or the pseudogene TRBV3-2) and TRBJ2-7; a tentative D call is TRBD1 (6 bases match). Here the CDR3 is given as CASSRLDSTYEQYF. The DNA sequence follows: TGTGCCAGCAGCCGTCTGGACAGTACCTACGAGCAGTACTTC.